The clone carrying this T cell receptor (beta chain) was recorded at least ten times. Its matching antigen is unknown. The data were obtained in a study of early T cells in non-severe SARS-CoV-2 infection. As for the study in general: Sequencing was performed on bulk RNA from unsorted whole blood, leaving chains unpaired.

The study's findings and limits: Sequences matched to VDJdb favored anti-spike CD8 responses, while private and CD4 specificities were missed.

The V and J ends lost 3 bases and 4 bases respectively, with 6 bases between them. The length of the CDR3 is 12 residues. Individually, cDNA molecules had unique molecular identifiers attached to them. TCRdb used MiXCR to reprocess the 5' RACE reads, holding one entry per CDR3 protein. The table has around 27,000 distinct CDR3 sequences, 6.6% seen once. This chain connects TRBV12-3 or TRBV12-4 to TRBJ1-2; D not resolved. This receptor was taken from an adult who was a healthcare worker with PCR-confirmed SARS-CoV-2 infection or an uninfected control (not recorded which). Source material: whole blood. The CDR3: CASSFRAYGYTF. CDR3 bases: TGTGCCAGCAGTTTCCGGGCCTATGGCTACACCTTC.